This record looks at one TCR beta chain sequence and its context. The germline CDR1 and CDR2 sequences are DFQATT and SNEGSKA (reference sequence). V gave up 3 bases and J gave up 6 bases, with 9 bases separating them. The CDR3 is 12 residues long. As processed by the authors: Reference gene primers were amplified, and this amplification served to estimate nucleated cell counts. Some clones are missing from TCRdb's copy, which holds only in-frame ones; the method was immunoSEQ multiplex PCR. That table is the source of V, J and clone size, and D and trimming were worked out from the DNA. The profile shows over 200,000 clones, 87% of them singletons. The data were obtained in a study of blood T cell repertoires in COVID-19. About the study: Acute-phase and convalescent COVID-19 samples originated in the United States, Italy and Spain. In each case, the material was cDNA or gDNA derived from T cells, B-cell-depleted T cells, or PBMCs.

The V call is TRBV20-1, the J call TRBJ1-5; no definite D call. The specimen sequenced was peripheral blood. This clonotype was obtained from a woman in her late teens or twenties who had recovered from COVID-19. CDR3 amino acids: CSASDRGQPQHF. The DNA for the CDR3 is TGCAGTGCTAGTGACCGGGGTCAGCCCCAGCATTTT.